This passage covers 6 T cell receptor beta chains from one sample sequenced in a study of radiotherapy plus CTLA-4 blockade in lung cancer (dated by TCRdb to 2016 to 2019). The method behind the library was the immunoSEQ multiplex PCR assay. Drawn from immuneACCESS, this table holds only the in-frame rearrangements with V and J called that TCRdb kept. Clones are partly lost; checked studies trace under half to an unresolved V gene and leave the rest unexplained. Counted in this sample were 75,000 to 80,000 clones; roughly 86% of them appeared once. The ten biggest clones cover around 0.87% of the sample. Sequences were derived from peripheral blood, sampled from a patient treated with radiotherapy plus ipilimumab. The receptors stem from a human donor with non-small cell lung cancer who had stable disease on radiotherapy plus ipilimumab.

The chain recombines TRBV10-2 with TRBJ1-5; D remains ambiguous. Trimming took 0 bases from V and 5 from J, leaving 8 bases between them. The CDR3 has 14 amino acids. The germline V gene has CDR1 WSHSY and CDR2 SAAADI. The CDR3 protein is CASSESTRDQPQHF. The CDR3, as DNA: TGCGCCAGCAGTGAGTCGACTCGGGATCAGCCCCAGCATTTT.

The V gene is TRBV18, the J gene TRBJ2-7; D might be TRBD1 (6 bases). Per the germline V gene, CDR1 is KGHSH and CDR2 is LQKENI. V lost 3 bases, J lost 4 bases, and 10 bases lay in between. This CDR3 has 13 residues. The CDR3 DNA follows: TGTGCCAGCTCACCCGGAACAGGGTACGAGCAGTACTTC. Translated, it gives CASSPGTGYEQYF.

This clone was observed a handful of times. The gene calls are TRBV5-4 and TRBJ1-2; D is possibly TRBD1 (6 bases). Germline CDR1 is SGHNT and CDR2 is YYREEE (reference sequence). The germline V and J ends were trimmed by 4 bases and 7 bases, with 17 bases remaining between them. CDR3 length: 14 residues. CDR3 DNA sequence: TGTGCCAGCAGCCCCGTGGTGGGGGCGGGTGGCTACACCTTC. Protein product: CASSPVVGAGGYTF.

This rearrangement joins TRBV5-1 to TRBJ1-1; tentative D call: TRBD1 (5 bases). Germline lookup yields CDR1 SGHRS and CDR2 YFSETQ. The V gene lost 0 bases and the J gene lost 4 bases, with 10 bases spanning the gap. The CDR3 sequence is 14 residues long. As DNA, the CDR3 is TGCGCCAGCAGCTTGGACAGGCTGAGCACTGAAGCTTTCTTT. Translating gives CASSLDRLSTEAFF.

This chain links TRBV18 with TRBJ1-4; possible D gene TRBD1, 5 bases. Trimming stripped 6 bases from V and 0 bases from J, with 14 bases between. The V gene's germline CDR1 is KGHSH and CDR2 LQKENI. The CDR3 has 16 residues. The CDR3 DNA sequence: TGTGCCAGCTCTCTGGTCAAGGGGACAACTAATGAAAAACTGTTTTTT. It is translated as CASSLVKGTTNEKLFF.

The V and J genes are TRBV5-5 and TRBJ1-1; D uncertain. CDR3 length: 14 residues. With 2 bases removed from V and 2 bases from J, the gap between germline ends came to 10 bases. CDR1 is SGHKS, CDR2 YYEKEE, per germline (reference sequence). CDR3: CASSFIDVNTEAFF. CDR3 in DNA: TGTGCCAGCAGCTTTATCGACGTAAACACTGAAGCTTTCTTT.